The clone carrying this T cell receptor beta chain has more than one count but fewer than ten. What it binds is unknown. This entry comes from a study of vaccination and CD4 T cells after COVID-19. The Oncomine TCR Beta short-read assay sequenced DNA from cultured CD4+ T cells. The authors extracted genomic DNA from cultured CD4+ T cells. TCRdb re-analysed the PCR reads in MiXCR, keeping a single row per CDR3 protein. In the table there are more than 10,000 distinct CDR3 sequences, about 40% of which are singletons. This CDR3 region has 14 residues. In germline, CDR1 is DFQATT, CDR2 SNEGSKA (reference sequence). The germline V and J ends were trimmed by 6 bases and 1 base, with 14 bases remaining between them. The treatment was: roughly 11-day PBMC culture with coronavirus spike peptide pools or control peptides (ViraFEST assay). CD4+ T cells of the unexposed donor were collected before the COVID-19 pandemic (2011-2018). TCRs were sequenced by ViraFEST after antigen-specific T cells had been expanded with peptide pools. Each well received about 2.2 million PBMCs, cultured with roughly 9.5 IU/ml IL-2 and 10 ug/ml peptide pools.

The sample consisted of CD4+ T cells from blood, cultured in vitro. The gene calls are TRBV20-1 and TRBJ2-3; D remains unclear. The clonotype was recovered from a human donor in good health. This CDR3 reads CSAWGTARTDTQYF. For the CDR3, the DNA is TGCAGTGCCTGGGGTACGGCTCGCACAGATACGCAGTATTTT.